A selection of T cell receptor beta chains follows, all from one sample in a study of shared clonotypes between healthy human individuals. This table comes from immunoSEQ multiplex PCR, and its TCRdb copy is limited to in-frame clones, with some not included. The data contain 2 million to 2.5 million clones, 93% of them singletons. Sequenced input: naive CD4+ T cells from PBMCs. The source is a man between 18 and 29 years old in good health. Some clones in this sample may be carry-over from other donors' samples. Each CDR3 is given with its conserved first and last residue. The order of the fields is clone size, V gene, D gene, J gene, CDR3 protein, CDR3 DNA. D genes are given only for firm matches. For some rows the clone size is stated as once, few or many, or as a class when expanded; others skip it.

>.|TRBV29-1|.|TRBJ2-7
CSVDKGSDEQYF
TGCAGCGTTGATAAGGGGTCGGACGAGCAGTACTTC
>once|TRBV2|.|TRBJ2-5
CASSRRLQETQYF
TGTGCCAGCAGTCGGCGACTCCAAGAGACCCAGTACTTC
>.|TRBV27|TRBD1|TRBJ2-1
CASRRQGLHEQFF
TGTGCCAGCCGACGACAGGGTTTGCATGAGCAGTTCTTC
>.|TRBV6-1|TRBD1|TRBJ1-6
CASSRGQGNSPLHF
TGTGCCAGCAGTCGAGGACAGGGGAATTCACCCCTCCACTTT
>.|TRBV7-9|.|TRBJ1-3
CASSPSIYF
TGTGCCAGCAGCCCATCCATATATTTT
>.|TRBV6-6|.|TRBJ2-2
CASSYGYRTGELFF
TGTGCCAGCAGTTACGGGTACCGCACCGGGGAGCTGTTTTTT
>.|TRBV5-4|TRBD1|TRBJ2-1
CASSPGQGTDEQFF
TGTGCCAGCAGCCCGGGACAGGGGACCGATGAGCAGTTCTTC
>.|TRBV5-1|.|TRBJ1-2
CASSTPDSHPTNYGYTF
TGCGCCAGCAGCACTCCGGACAGCCACCCAACCAACTATGGCTACACCTTC
>.|TRBV7-2|.|TRBJ1-3
CASSLLAPSGPMAGNTIYF
TGTGCCAGCAGCCTCTTAGCCCCTTCGGGCCCCATGGCCGGAAACACCATATATTTT
>.|TRBV7-2|TRBD2|TRBJ2-7
CASSLRSGGRFPISYEQYF
TGTGCCAGCAGCTTAAGGAGCGGCGGGAGATTTCCAATCTCCTACGAGCAGTACTTC
>.|TRBV19|.|TRBJ1-1
CASSIPRMTEAFF
TGTGCCAGTAGTATCCCCCGGATGACTGAAGCTTTCTTT
>.|TRBV9|.|TRBJ2-1
CASSVAGGISSYNEQFF
TGTGCCAGCAGCGTAGCTGGGGGGATCTCCTCCTACAATGAGCAGTTCTTC
>.|TRBV30|.|TRBJ2-1
CAWSRTLYNEQFF
TGTGCCTGGAGTAGAACATTGTACAATGAGCAGTTCTTC
>.|TRBV6-1|.|TRBJ2-1
CASTRTESSYNEQFF
TGTGCCAGCACCCGGACGGAGAGCTCCTACAATGAGCAGTTCTTC
>.|TRBV5-1|TRBD2|TRBJ2-7
CASSALAGEVNEQYF
TGCGCCAGCAGCGCCCTAGCGGGGGAAGTGAACGAGCAGTACTTC
>.|TRBV5-6|.|TRBJ2-7
CASSLLENSYEQYF
TGTGCCAGCAGCTTGTTAGAGAACTCCTACGAGCAGTACTTC
>.|TRBV30|TRBD1|TRBJ1-4
CAWSAGTGSATNEKLFF
TGTGCCTGGAGTGCCGGGACAGGGAGTGCAACTAATGAAAAACTGTTTTTT
>.|TRBV10-3|.|TRBJ1-4
CAISGGFGEKLFF
TGTGCCATCAGTGGCGGGTTTGGGGAAAAACTGTTTTTT
>.|TRBV6-4|TRBD2|TRBJ2-7
CASSDPRTSGLTEQYF
TGTGCCAGCAGTGACCCGAGGACTAGCGGTCTAACCGAGCAGTACTTC
>.|TRBV30|.|TRBJ2-3
CAWSDRMADTQYF
TGTGCCTGGAGTGATAGGATGGCAGATACGCAGTATTTT
>.|TRBV28|.|TRBJ2-1
CASSSRPSGSQGQFF
TGTGCCAGCAGTTCCCGACCGTCTGGCTCTCAGGGGCAGTTCTTC
>.|TRBV28|TRBD1|TRBJ1-5
CASSLWGRTGGVQPQHF
TGTGCCAGCAGTTTATGGGGCCGGACAGGCGGGGTTCAGCCCCAGCATTTT
>.|TRBV28|.|TRBJ2-3
CASSLTTVGATDTQYF
TGTGCCAGCAGTTTGACGACGGTGGGAGCCACAGATACGCAGTATTTT
>.|TRBV9|.|TRBJ2-7
CASSPRGMPTYEQYF
TGTGCCAGCAGCCCTCGGGGGATGCCCACCTACGAGCAGTACTTC
>.|TRBV7-9|TRBD2|TRBJ2-5
CASSRGLAGVNETQYF
TGTGCCAGCAGCCGGGGACTAGCGGGAGTGAATGAGACCCAGTACTTC
>.|TRBV30|TRBD2|TRBJ2-2
CAWRDSGKYRGAVF
TGTGCCTGGAGGGATAGCGGGAAGTACCGGGGAGCTGTTTTT
>once|TRBV5-5|TRBD1|TRBJ2-7
CASSTYPQGAYEQYF
TGTGCCAGCAGCACCTACCCACAGGGGGCATACGAGCAGTACTTC